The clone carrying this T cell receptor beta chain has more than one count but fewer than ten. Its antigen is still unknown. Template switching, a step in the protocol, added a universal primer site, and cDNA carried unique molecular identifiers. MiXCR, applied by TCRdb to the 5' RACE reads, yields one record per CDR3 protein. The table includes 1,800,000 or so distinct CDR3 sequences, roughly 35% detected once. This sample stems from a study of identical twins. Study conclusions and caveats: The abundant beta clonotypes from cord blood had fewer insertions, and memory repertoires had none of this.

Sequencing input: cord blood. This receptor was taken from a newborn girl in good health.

The CDR3 loop reads CASSPILTGQETQYF. CDR3 in DNA: TGTGCCAGCAGCCCCATTTTGACAGGGCAAGAGACCCAGTACTTC. The chain carries TRBV27 and TRBJ2-5, with 7 bases aligning to TRBD1. The CDR3 has 15 residues. V was pared by 6 bases and J by 2 bases, with 9 bases of the junction left unmatched. In germline, CDR1 is MNHEY, CDR2 SMNVEV (reference sequence).